These 2 T cell receptor beta chains were sequenced from one sample in a study of response to subunit inactivated influenza vaccine. TCRdb processed the RT-PCR reads anew with MiXCR; each CDR3 protein has one entry. The top ten clones hold around 3% of a sample with 450,000 to 600,000 distinct CDR3 sequences, about 15% of them seen once. The material was CD4+ T cells sorted from PBMCs, obtained 23 months after vaccination. These receptors were taken from a man between 50 and 70 years old who received an inactivated influenza vaccine.

The gene calls are TRBV7-2 and TRBJ2-3, with 7 bases that match TRBD2. The CDR3 is 15 residues long. Germline-derived CDR1 and CDR2 are SGHTA and FQGNSA. The V gene end was trimmed by 3 bases and the J gene end by 1 base; junction bases not matched to a gene: 4. CDR3 in DNA: TGTGCCAGCAGCTTCCTAGCGGTGCGCACAGATACGCAGTATTTT. It encodes CASSFLAVRTDTQYF.

This clonotype occurred a few times. The chain carries TRBV20-1 and TRBJ2-5; 7 bases align to TRBD1. The germline V gene encodes CDR1 DFQATT and CDR2 SNEGSKA (reference sequence). The CDR3 consists of 15 residues. V lost 8 bases to trimming and J lost 2 bases; unmatched junction nucleotides: 14. The CDR3 DNA is TGCAGTTCAAGCTCAGAGGGGGCCCCTCAAGAGACCCAGTACTTC. This encodes CSSSSEGAPQETQYF.